This T cell receptor beta chain was obtained from a study of shared T cell receptors in the human thymus. There are 13 residues in the CDR3. V dropped 5 bases and J dropped 5 bases, with 13 bases sitting between them. Germline assignment: CDR1 SGHNT and CDR2 YYREEE (reference sequence). Here immunoSEQ multiplex PCR was the method, and the copy in TCRdb shows in-frame clones only, minus some. The table records 700,000 or so clones, around 85% of them present only once. These data were likewise used in another study, on human thymus T cells. That report adds: The source of the thymus tissue was resections taken during corrective heart surgery. There were highly overlapping thymic repertoires among unrelated individuals, as related research reported.

The sample consisted of thymocytes. This chain links TRBV5-4 with TRBJ1-1; D gene ambiguous. The TCR comes from a girl less than two years old with a congenital heart defect. CDR3 DNA: TGTGCCAGCAGTCTGAGGGATCAGACTGAAGCTTTCTTT. Amino acids: CASSLRDQTEAFF.